This TCR beta chain was observed in a study of early T cells in non-severe SARS-CoV-2 infection (dated by TCRdb to the early 2020s). A note on the overall study: Bulk RNA from unsorted whole blood was used for TCR sequencing, so alpha and beta chains could not be paired. Overall study results and their limits: VDJdb matching was skewed toward anti-spike CD8 responses and likely underestimated virus-specific expansions, missing private and CD4 specificities.

Worth noting for this clonotype: The antigen it recognizes is unknown. Base qualities were left out, and no much larger clone turns up one base away.

Set within a cohort of healthcare workers in London, UK, this nested case-control study involved weekly PCR testing of nasopharyngeal swabs along with blood sampling. Healthcare workers were recruited between 23 and 31 March 2020, during the week of the UK lockdown, and were followed weekly for up to roughly 16 weeks. The library was generated by 5' RACE. Sequencing was carried out with a NextSeq 500. In the TCR library protocol, unique molecular identifiers were attached to individual cDNA molecules to correct for PCR bias and sequencing error. Both TCR alpha and beta chains were sequenced, and tight co-correlation was observed between alpha and beta sequence abundances in each sample. On the authors' methods: V gene, J gene and CDR3 annotation of TCR sequences was performed with Decombinator V4. TCRs were defined as expanded if a significant change between any two time points was detected under a Poisson model with p below 0.0001. Abundances of TCRs were expressed as counts per million after normalisation to the total number of TCRs sequenced in each sample. MAIT TCRs were defined by TRAV1-2 paired with TRAJ12, TRAJ20 or TRAJ33, and iNKT TCRs by TRAV10 paired with TRAJ18. VDJdb, accessed 1 November 2021, was searched for CMV, EBV and SARS-CoV-2 annotated TCRs, with TCRs annotated for multiple antigens excluded. Clones were called with MiXCR by TCRdb after fastp trimmed the public reads at Q25, and only in-frame beta chains were retained. Under each unique CDR3 protein, matching rows form one entry showing the most common genes and DNA. These V and J calls originate from TCRdb's pipeline instead of the authors' own analysis. The sample table contains approximately 50,000 distinct CDR3 sequences; only one count was recorded for roughly 8.2% of them. About 4.2% of the sample is in the top ten clones.

CDR1 is given as LGHDT and CDR2 as YNNKEL, both from the germline V gene (reference sequence). The germline ends are 6 bases apart after V is trimmed by 0 bases and J by 7 bases. The cysteine opens and the phenylalanine closes a CDR3 of 12 amino acids. This entry keeps only the CDR3 DNA: 36 bases, framed from base 1. This clonotype was obtained from an adult who was a healthcare worker with PCR-confirmed SARS-CoV-2 infection or an uninfected control (not recorded which). The specimen was whole blood. This sequence uses TRBV3-1 and TRBJ2-5, with no D gene named confidently. The CDR3 corresponds to CASSQDLRTQYF. In nucleotide form, the sequence is TGTGCCAGCAGCCAAGATCTCCGGACCCAGTACTTC.